The table lists the clone carrying this T cell receptor beta chain with many counts. Its antigen is as yet unknown. TCRdb re-called the 5' RACE reads through MiXCR, storing one row per CDR3 protein. The sample includes thousands of distinct CDR3 sequences, 5% to 5.5% of them seen just once. Stated time point: sample taken at primary tumor resection. The sequenced material consisted of unsorted whole RNA from tumor, nontumor lung or frozen PBMC. Donation came from 70 or so patients with untreated early-stage non-small cell lung cancer. CDR1 is DFQATT and CDR2 is SNEGSKA in the germline V gene (reference sequence). There are 13 residues in the CDR3. V lost 3 bases and J 3 bases, leaving 9 bases between the germline ends. The data originate from a study of spatial heterogeneity in lung cancer. Study-wide points: Ubiquitous, expanded tumor-derived TCRs were more frequently observed in blood at resection than at follow-up.

V and J are TRBV20-1 and TRBJ1-5; D call uncertain. The TCR originated in a male donor with early-stage non-small cell lung cancer. Sequenced here: PBMCs, sampled at surgery. In nucleotides, the CDR3 is TGCAGTGCTAGGACCGATAACAATCAGCCCCAGCATTTT. It is translated as CSARTDNNQPQHF.